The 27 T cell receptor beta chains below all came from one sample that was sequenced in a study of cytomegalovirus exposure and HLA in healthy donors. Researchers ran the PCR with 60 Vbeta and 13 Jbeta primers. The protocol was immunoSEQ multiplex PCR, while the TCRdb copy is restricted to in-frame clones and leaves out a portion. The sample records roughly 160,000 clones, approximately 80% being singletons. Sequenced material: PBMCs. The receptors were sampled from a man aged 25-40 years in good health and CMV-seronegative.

As DNA, the CDR3 is TGTGCCATCAGTGGGGGGGGGCTTGGGGGCCTAGCTTTCTTT. This codes for CAISGGGLGGLAFF. The rearrangement links TRBV10-3 to TRBJ1-1, with D tentatively TRBD1 (6 bases). V was shortened by 4 bases and J by 10 bases, with 19 bases between the two germline ends. The CDR3 is made up of 14 amino acids. CDR1 ENHRY and CDR2 SYGVKD come from the germline V gene.

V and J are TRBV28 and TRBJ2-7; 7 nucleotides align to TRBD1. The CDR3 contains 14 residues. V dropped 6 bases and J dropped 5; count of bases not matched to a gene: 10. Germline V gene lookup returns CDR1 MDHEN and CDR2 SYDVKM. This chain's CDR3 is CASRKTGSPDEQYF. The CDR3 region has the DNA TGTGCCAGCAGAAAGACAGGGTCACCAGACGAGCAGTACTTC.

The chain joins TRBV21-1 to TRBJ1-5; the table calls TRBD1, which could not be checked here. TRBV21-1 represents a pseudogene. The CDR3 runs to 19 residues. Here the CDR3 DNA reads TGTGCCAGCAGCAAAGTGGGAATACAGGGGGCTATGAGCAATCAGCCCCAGCATTTT. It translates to CASSKVGIQGAMSNQPQHF.

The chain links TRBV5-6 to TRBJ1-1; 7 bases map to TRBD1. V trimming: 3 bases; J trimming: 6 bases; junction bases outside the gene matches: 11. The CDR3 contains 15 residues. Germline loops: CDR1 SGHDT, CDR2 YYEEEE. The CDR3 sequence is CASSSEMTGSAEAFF. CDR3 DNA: TGTGCCAGCAGCTCGGAGATGACAGGGAGCGCTGAAGCTTTCTTT. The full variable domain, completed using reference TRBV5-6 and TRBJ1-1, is DAGVTQSPTHLIKTRGQQVTLRCSPKSGHDTVSWYQQALGQGPQFIFQYYEEEERQRGNFPDRFSGHQFPNYSSELNVNALLLGDSALYLCASSSEMTGSAEAFFGQGTRLTVV.

The CDR3 DNA reads TGTGCCAGCAGCAAAGCACAGGGGTTGAGAGAAAAACTGTTTTTT. Its protein is CASSKAQGLREKLFF. The chain recombines TRBV7-9 with TRBJ1-4, with 7 bases that match TRBD1. The ends lost 5 bases at V and 8 bases at J; junction bases unmatched: 11. The CDR3 covers 15 residues. Germline V gene data show CDR1 as SEHNR and CDR2 as FQNEAQ (reference sequence).

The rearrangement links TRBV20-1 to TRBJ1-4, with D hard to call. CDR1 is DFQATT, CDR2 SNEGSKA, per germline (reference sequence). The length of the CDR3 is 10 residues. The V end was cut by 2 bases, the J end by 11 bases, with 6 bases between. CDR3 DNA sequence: TGCAGTGCTAGACGAGGGAAACTGTTTTTT. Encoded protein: CSARRGKLFF.

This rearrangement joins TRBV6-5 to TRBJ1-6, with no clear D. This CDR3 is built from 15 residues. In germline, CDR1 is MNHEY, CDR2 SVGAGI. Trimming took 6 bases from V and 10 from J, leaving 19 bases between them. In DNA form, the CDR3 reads TGTGCCAGCAGCCTCCCGTGGGGTGGCGGGTCACCCCTCCACTTT. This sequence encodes CASSLPWGGGSPLHF.

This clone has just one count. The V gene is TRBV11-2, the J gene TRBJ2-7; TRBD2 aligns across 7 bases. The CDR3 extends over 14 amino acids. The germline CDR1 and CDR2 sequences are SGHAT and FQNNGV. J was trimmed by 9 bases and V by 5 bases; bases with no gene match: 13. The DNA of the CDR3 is TGTGCCAGCAGCCCAGAGGGCTGGGGCGGGGGGCAGTACTTC. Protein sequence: CASSPEGWGGGQYF.

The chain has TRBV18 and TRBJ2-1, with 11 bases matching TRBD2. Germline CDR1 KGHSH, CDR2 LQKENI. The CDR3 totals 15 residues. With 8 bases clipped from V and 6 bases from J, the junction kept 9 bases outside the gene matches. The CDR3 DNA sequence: TGTGCCAGCCAGAACTCTAGCGGGAGGTTCAATGAGCAGTTCTTC. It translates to CASQNSSGRFNEQFF.

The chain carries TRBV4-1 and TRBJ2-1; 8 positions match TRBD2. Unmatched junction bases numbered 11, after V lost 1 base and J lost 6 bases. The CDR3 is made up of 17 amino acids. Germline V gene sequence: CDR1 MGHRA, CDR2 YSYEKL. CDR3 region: CASSQVDMGLVSNEQFF. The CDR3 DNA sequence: TGCGCCAGCAGCCAAGTCGATATGGGACTAGTAAGCAATGAGCAGTTCTTC.

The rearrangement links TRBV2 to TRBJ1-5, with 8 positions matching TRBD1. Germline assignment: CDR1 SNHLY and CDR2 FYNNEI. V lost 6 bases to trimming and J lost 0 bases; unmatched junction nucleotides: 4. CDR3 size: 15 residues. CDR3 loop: CASRRTGYSNQPQHF. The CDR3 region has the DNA TGTGCCAGCAGGAGGACAGGGTATAGCAATCAGCCCCAGCATTTT.

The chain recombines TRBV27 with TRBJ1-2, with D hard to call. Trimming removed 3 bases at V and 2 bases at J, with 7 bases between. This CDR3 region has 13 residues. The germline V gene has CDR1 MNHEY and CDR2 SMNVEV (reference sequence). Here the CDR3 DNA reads TGTGCCAGCAGTTTCAGTAACAACTATGGCTACACCTTC. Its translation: CASSFSNNYGYTF.

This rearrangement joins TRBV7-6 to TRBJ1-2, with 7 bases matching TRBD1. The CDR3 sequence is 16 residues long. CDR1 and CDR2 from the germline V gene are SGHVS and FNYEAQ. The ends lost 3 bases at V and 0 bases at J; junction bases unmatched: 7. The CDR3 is CASSFSTGTSNYGYTF. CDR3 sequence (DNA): TGTGCCAGCAGCTTCTCGACAGGGACCTCTAACTATGGCTACACCTTC.

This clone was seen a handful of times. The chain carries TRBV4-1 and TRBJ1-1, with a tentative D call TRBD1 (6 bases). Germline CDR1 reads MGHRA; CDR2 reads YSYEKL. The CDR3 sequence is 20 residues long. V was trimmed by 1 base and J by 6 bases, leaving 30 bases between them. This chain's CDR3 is CASSQVLSRGTRRSYPEAFF. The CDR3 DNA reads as TGCGCCAGCAGCCAAGTACTTAGTAGAGGGACAAGACGGTCCTACCCTGAAGCTTTCTTT.

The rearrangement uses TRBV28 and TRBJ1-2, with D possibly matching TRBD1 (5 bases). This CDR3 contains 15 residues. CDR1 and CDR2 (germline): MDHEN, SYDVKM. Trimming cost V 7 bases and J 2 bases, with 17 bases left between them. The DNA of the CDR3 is TGTGCCAGCATCGACGGGGGAATCGGGAACTATGGCTACACCTTC. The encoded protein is CASIDGGIGNYGYTF.

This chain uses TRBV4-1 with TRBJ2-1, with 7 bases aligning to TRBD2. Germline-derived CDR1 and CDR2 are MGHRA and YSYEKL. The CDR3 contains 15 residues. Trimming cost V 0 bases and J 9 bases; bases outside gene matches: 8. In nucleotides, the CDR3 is TGCGCCAGCAGCCAAGAGGGGGGGAAGGACTCTGAGCAGTTCTTC. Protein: CASSQEGGKDSEQFF.

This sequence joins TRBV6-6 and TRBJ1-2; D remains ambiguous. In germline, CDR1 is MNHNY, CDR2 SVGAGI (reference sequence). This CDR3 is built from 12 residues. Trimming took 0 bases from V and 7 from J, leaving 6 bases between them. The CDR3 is CASSYSEFGYTF. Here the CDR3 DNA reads TGTGCCAGCAGTTACTCCGAGTTTGGCTACACCTTC.

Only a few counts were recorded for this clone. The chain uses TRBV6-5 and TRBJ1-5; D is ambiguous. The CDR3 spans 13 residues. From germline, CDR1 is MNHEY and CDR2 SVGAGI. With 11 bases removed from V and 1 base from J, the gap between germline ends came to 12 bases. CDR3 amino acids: CAAGRESNQPQHF. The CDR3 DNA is TGTGCCGCCGGGAGGGAAAGCAATCAGCCCCAGCATTTT.

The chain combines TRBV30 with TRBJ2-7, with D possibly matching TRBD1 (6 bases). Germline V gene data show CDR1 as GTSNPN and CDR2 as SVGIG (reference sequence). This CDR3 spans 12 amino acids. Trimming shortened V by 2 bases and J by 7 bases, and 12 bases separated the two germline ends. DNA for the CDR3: TGTGCCTGGAGTCCACAGGGTGGTGAGCAGTACTTC. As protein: CAWSPQGGEQYF. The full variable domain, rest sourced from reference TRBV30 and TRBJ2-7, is SQTIHQWPATLVQPVGSPLSLECTVEGTSNPNLYWYRQAAGRGLQLLFYSVGIGQISSEVPQNLSASRPQDRQFILSSKKLLLSDSGFYLCAWSPQGGEQYFGPGTRLTVT.

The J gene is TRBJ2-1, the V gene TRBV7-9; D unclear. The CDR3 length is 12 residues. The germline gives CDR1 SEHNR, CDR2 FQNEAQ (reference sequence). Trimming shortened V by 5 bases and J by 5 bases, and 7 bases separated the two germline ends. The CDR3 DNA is TGTGCCAGCAGCCAGCGAGACAATGAGCAGTTCTTC. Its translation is CASSQRDNEQFF.

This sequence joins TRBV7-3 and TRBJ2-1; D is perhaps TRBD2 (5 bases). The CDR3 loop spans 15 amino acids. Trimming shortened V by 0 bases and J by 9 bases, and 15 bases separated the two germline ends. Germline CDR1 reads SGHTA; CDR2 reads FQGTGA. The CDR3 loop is CASSLTAAGLGEQFF. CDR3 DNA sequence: TGTGCCAGCAGCTTAACTGCGGCGGGCCTAGGTGAGCAGTTCTTC.

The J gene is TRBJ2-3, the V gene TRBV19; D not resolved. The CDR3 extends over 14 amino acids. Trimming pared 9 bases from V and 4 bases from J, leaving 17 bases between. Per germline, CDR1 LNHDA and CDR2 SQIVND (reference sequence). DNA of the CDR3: TGTGCCAGCCAGACTCGTCGAAACCCAGATACGCAGTATTTT. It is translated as CASQTRRNPDTQYF.

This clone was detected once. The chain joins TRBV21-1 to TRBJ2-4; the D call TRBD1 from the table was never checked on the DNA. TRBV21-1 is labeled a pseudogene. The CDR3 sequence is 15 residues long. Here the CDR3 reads CASSPEGQGENIQYF. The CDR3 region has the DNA TGTGCCAGCAGCCCCGAGGGGCAGGGGGAAAACATTCAGTACTTC.

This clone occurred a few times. The CDR3 DNA is TGTGCCAGCAGCTTGGCTGGAATGAGGGGACAGGGGAAAGGGAAGGAAAAACTGTTTTTT. This encodes CASSLAGMRGQGKGKEKLFF. The chain links TRBV5-4 to TRBJ1-4; TRBD1 agrees at 10 bases. Germline values: CDR1 SGHNT, CDR2 YYREEE (reference sequence). This CDR3 has 20 residues. The V and J ends lost 0 bases and 8 bases, in that order; junction bases with no gene match: 19.

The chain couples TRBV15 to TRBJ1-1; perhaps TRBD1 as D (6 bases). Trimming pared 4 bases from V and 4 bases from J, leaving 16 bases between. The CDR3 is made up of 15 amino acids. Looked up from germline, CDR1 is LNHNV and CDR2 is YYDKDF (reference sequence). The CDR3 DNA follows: TGTGCCACCAGCAAGGGGAGGGGGGTAGCCACTGAAGCTTTCTTT. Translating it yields CATSKGRGVATEAFF.

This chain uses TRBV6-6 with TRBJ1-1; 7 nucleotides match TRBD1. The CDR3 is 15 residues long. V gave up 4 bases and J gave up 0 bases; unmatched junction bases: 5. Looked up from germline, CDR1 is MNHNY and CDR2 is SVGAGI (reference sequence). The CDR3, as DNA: TGTGCCAGCAGTTGGGGGACAGCGCTGAACACTGAAGCTTTCTTT. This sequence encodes CASSWGTALNTEAFF.

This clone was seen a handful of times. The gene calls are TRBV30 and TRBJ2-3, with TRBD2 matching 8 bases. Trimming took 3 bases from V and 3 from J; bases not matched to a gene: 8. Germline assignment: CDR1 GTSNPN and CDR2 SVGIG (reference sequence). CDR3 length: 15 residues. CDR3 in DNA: TGTGCCTGGAGCGGGGGGGGGCAGATTACAGATACGCAGTATTTT. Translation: CAWSGGGQITDTQYF.